These T cell receptor beta chains were read from a single sample in a study of cytomegalovirus exposure and HLA in healthy donors. Clones were read by immunoSEQ multiplex PCR, and TCRdb kept only the in-frame ones, dropping some. This table has 260,000 or so clones, about 92% appearing once. Sequenced input: PBMCs. Receptor source: a woman under 40 in good health and CMV-seronegative. Both conserved end residues are part of each CDR3. Each record gives: CDR3 protein, CDR3 DNA, J gene, D gene, V gene, clone size. A D gene is named only where the DNA matches it firmly. Some rows have no size entry. The others give once, few or many, or a class for an expanded clone.

CASSIAGGSYEQYF	TGTGCCAGTAGTATAGCGGGAGGATCCTACGAGCAGTACTTC	TRBJ2-7	TRBD2	TRBV19	few
CSVDGGTSGGTDTQYF	TGCAGCGTTGATGGGGGGACTAGCGGCGGCACAGATACGCAGTATTTT	TRBJ2-3	TRBD2	TRBV29-1	once
CASSFLAGGLYEQYF	TGTGCCAGCAGCTTCCTAGCGGGAGGTCTCTACGAGCAGTACTTC	TRBJ2-7	TRBD2	TRBV11-1	.
CASSEFGAYNEQFF	TGTGCCAGCAGTGAATTTGGGGCTTACAATGAGCAGTTCTTC	TRBJ2-1	.	TRBV25-1	.
CASSIDRARNQPQHF	TGTGCCAGTAGTATAGACAGGGCCCGGAATCAGCCCCAGCATTTT	TRBJ1-5	.	TRBV19	.
CASRSIADTDTQYF	TGCGCCAGCAGATCGATTGCAGACACAGATACGCAGTATTTT	TRBJ2-3	.	TRBV5-1	once
CASSLQGFGAGANVLTF	TGCGCCAGCAGCTTACAGGGATTCGGGGCTGGGGCCAACGTCCTGACTTTC	TRBJ2-6	.	TRBV5-1	.
CASSPAGGPASGANVLTF	TGTGCCAGCAGCCCCGCAGGGGGACCAGCCTCTGGGGCCAACGTCCTGACTTTC	TRBJ2-6	TRBD1	TRBV11-2	.
CASRKAGVNTGELFF	TGTGCCAGCAGGAAAGCGGGAGTGAACACCGGGGAGCTGTTTTTT	TRBJ2-2	TRBD2	TRBV6-5	.
CASSLSPGGDQPQHF	TGTGCCAGCAGTTTATCCCCAGGCGGGGATCAGCCCCAGCATTTT	TRBJ1-5	.	TRBV6-5	.
CASSESERENSYEQYF	TGTGCCAGCAGTGAATCGGAGCGGGAGAACTCCTACGAGCAGTACTTC	TRBJ2-7	TRBD2	TRBV25-1	.
CASSRRQSTDTQYF	TGTGCCAGCAGCCGACGACAGAGCACAGATACGCAGTATTTT	TRBJ2-3	.	TRBV9	.
CASSSEMPTYEQYF	TGTGCCAGCAGCTCCGAGATGCCTACCTACGAGCAGTACTTC	TRBJ2-7	.	TRBV11-1	.
CAWSRGSSYEQYF	TGTGCCTGGAGTAGAGGGTCTTCCTACGAGCAGTACTTC	TRBJ2-7	.	TRBV30	.
CASSRNQETQYF	TGTGCCAGCAGCCGCAATCAAGAGACCCAGTACTTC	TRBJ2-5	.	TRBV9	once
CASSQDVLTGDRGRYGYGYTF	TGCGCCAGCAGCCAAGATGTGTTAACAGGCGACAGGGGCAGGTATGGCTATGGCTACACCTTC	TRBJ1-2	TRBD1	TRBV4-3	.
CASSPTGGRDQPQHF	TGTGCCAGCAGTCCCACAGGGGGCAGGGATCAGCCCCAGCATTTT	TRBJ1-5	TRBD1	TRBV27	.
CASSPSGAGNTIYF	TGCGCCAGCAGCCCGTCTGGCGCTGGAAACACCATATATTTT	TRBJ1-3	.	TRBV4-1	.
CASSFLGPGQWATGELFF	TGTGCCAGCAGCTTCCTTGGCCCGGGACAGTGGGCTACCGGGGAGCTGTTTTTT	TRBJ2-2	TRBD1	TRBV7-9	.
CASSNLALNQPQHF	TGTGCCAGTAGTAATCTGGCCCTCAATCAGCCCCAGCATTTT	TRBJ1-5	.	TRBV19	.
CASTHYLHSTDTQYF	TGTGCCAGTACCCACTACCTCCATAGCACAGATACGCAGTATTTT	TRBJ2-3	.	TRBV2	.
CASSFRDRLGYGYTF	TGTGCCAGCAGTTTTAGGGACAGGTTGGGCTATGGCTACACCTTC	TRBJ1-2	TRBD1	TRBV28	.
CASSLEAGGEQFF	TGCGCCAGCAGCTTGGAGGCCGGGGGCGAGCAGTTCTTC	TRBJ2-1	.	TRBV5-1	.